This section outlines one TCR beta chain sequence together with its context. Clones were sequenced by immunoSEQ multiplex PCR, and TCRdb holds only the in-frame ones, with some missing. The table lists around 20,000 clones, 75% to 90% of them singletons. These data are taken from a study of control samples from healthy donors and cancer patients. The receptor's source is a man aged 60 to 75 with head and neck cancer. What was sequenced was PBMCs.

The CDR3 coding sequence is TGTGCCAGCAGCACCTCCCGGCATGGCCCCCCAGATACGCAGTATTTT. It codes for CASSTSRHGPPDTQYF. This sequence joins TRBV9 and TRBJ2-3; no reliable D call. Trimming shortened V by 4 bases and J by 4 bases, and 19 bases separated the two germline ends. The germline V gene has CDR1 SGDLS and CDR2 YYNGEE. The CDR3 loop spans 16 amino acids.